These T cell receptor beta chains were read from a single sample in a study of cytomegalovirus exposure and HLA in healthy donors. TCRdb's table, derived via immunoSEQ multiplex PCR, lists solely in-frame clones and lacks some. The table lists 150,000 to 200,000 clones, about 65% of them singletons. What was sequenced was PBMCs. The receptors were sampled from a girl between 10 and 17 years old in good health and CMV-seronegative. Each CDR3 is given with its conserved first and last residue. D genes are given only for firm matches. Clone size appears in some rows only: once, few, many, or a class for an expanded clone.

clone size: NA; D gene: TRBD1; V gene: TRBV7-9; J gene: TRBJ2-7; CDR3 DNA: TGTGCCAGCAGCCCCCGAGTGACAGGGTCCTACGAGCAGTACTTC; CDR3 protein: CASSPRVTGSYEQYF
clone size: NA; D gene: TRBD1; V gene: TRBV11-3; J gene: TRBJ2-5; CDR3 DNA: TGTGCCAGCAGCTTAACAGGGGGACAGACCCAGTACTTC; CDR3 protein: CASSLTGGQTQYF
clone size: NA; D gene: NA; V gene: TRBV9; J gene: TRBJ2-7; CDR3 DNA: TGTGCCAGCAGCGTCGGGAACTCCTACGAGCAGTACTTC; CDR3 protein: CASSVGNSYEQYF
clone size: few; D gene: NA; V gene: TRBV7-8; J gene: TRBJ1-2; CDR3 DNA: TGTGCCAGCAGCTTAGACGACAACGGTAACTATGGCTACACCTTC; CDR3 protein: CASSLDDNGNYGYTF
clone size: once; D gene: NA; V gene: TRBV29-1; J gene: TRBJ2-5; CDR3 DNA: TGCAGCGGAGCCCAAGGAGCCCAGTACTTC; CDR3 protein: CSGAQGAQYF
clone size: NA; D gene: NA; V gene: TRBV11-2; J gene: TRBJ1-2; CDR3 DNA: TGTGCCAGCAGCCCCTTTGCAGGCGGGCTTAACTATGGCTACACCTTC; CDR3 protein: CASSPFAGGLNYGYTF
clone size: once; D gene: NA; V gene: TRBV19; J gene: TRBJ2-1; CDR3 DNA: TGTGCCAGTAGGACAGACCGGAGCTCCTACAATGAGCAGTTCTTC; CDR3 protein: CASRTDRSSYNEQFF
clone size: NA; D gene: TRBD1; V gene: TRBV6-1; J gene: TRBJ1-1; CDR3 DNA: TGTGCCAGCAGTCCGGGACAGGGACACACTGAAGCTTTCTTT; CDR3 protein: CASSPGQGHTEAFF
clone size: NA; D gene: NA; V gene: TRBV30; J gene: TRBJ1-3; CDR3 DNA: TGTGCCCGAAGCCCAGGCATCGGAAACACCATATATTTT; CDR3 protein: CARSPGIGNTIYF
clone size: NA; D gene: TRBD2; V gene: TRBV27; J gene: TRBJ2-3; CDR3 DNA: TGTGCCAGCAGCTCTAGCGGGGGGCTCTCCACAGATACGCAGTATTTT; CDR3 protein: CASSSSGGLSTDTQYF
clone size: NA; D gene: TRBD1; V gene: TRBV6-4; J gene: TRBJ1-1; CDR3 DNA: TGTGCCAGCAGTCTTACAGGGGAAACTGAAGCTTTCTTT; CDR3 protein: CASSLTGETEAFF
clone size: few; D gene: NA; V gene: TRBV7-9; J gene: TRBJ2-2; CDR3 DNA: TGTGCCAGCAGCCGGGGCGGCGGGGTCCCTCCGAACACCGGGGAGCTGTTTTTT; CDR3 protein: CASSRGGGVPPNTGELFF
clone size: NA; D gene: NA; V gene: TRBV9; J gene: TRBJ1-4; CDR3 DNA: TGTGCCAGCAGCGGGAGTTGGGGCGGAAGGACTAATGAAAAACTGTTTTTT; CDR3 protein: CASSGSWGGRTNEKLFF
clone size: NA; D gene: TRBD1; V gene: TRBV29-1; J gene: TRBJ1-6; CDR3 DNA: TGCAGCGTTGGATCCGGGACAGGAAATTCACCCCTCCACTTT; CDR3 protein: CSVGSGTGNSPLHF
clone size: NA; D gene: NA; V gene: TRBV4-1; J gene: TRBJ2-2; CDR3 DNA: NA; CDR3 protein: CASRPTGTMEFGAGELFF
clone size: NA; D gene: NA; V gene: TRBV5-6; J gene: TRBJ2-1; CDR3 DNA: TGTGCCAGCAGCTTGGGTCGTGAGCAGTTCTTC; CDR3 protein: CASSLGREQFF
clone size: NA; D gene: TRBD1; V gene: TRBV5-4; J gene: TRBJ2-7; CDR3 DNA: TGTGCCAGCAGCTTCGACAGGGGGAACGAGCAGTACTTC; CDR3 protein: CASSFDRGNEQYF
clone size: NA; D gene: TRBD1; V gene: TRBV6-5; J gene: TRBJ1-2; CDR3 DNA: TGTGCCAGCTCCACTAGGACAGGGCTTTCTGGCTACACCTTC; CDR3 protein: CASSTRTGLSGYTF
clone size: NA; D gene: NA; V gene: TRBV14; J gene: TRBJ2-7; CDR3 DNA: TGTGCCAGCAGCCAACATGCGGGGTTTACCTACGAGCAGTACTTC; CDR3 protein: CASSQHAGFTYEQYF
clone size: NA; D gene: NA; V gene: TRBV13; J gene: TRBJ2-3; CDR3 DNA: TGTGCCAGCAGCACCAGGGATCCCCTAAGCACAGATACGCAGTATTTT; CDR3 protein: CASSTRDPLSTDTQYF
clone size: NA; D gene: NA; V gene: TRBV4-1; J gene: TRBJ1-1; CDR3 DNA: TGCGCCAGCAGCCAAGATCAGGGTCGGAGATCGACGAACACTGAAGCTTTCTTT; CDR3 protein: CASSQDQGRRSTNTEAFF
clone size: NA; D gene: NA; V gene: TRBV5-1; J gene: TRBJ1-2; CDR3 DNA: TGCGCCAGCAGCTTGTACGGGCCCGGGGAGGGGCATGGCTACACCTTC; CDR3 protein: CASSLYGPGEGHGYTF
clone size: NA; D gene: TRBD1; V gene: TRBV9; J gene: TRBJ1-6; CDR3 DNA: TGTGCCAGCAGGCCAGGGACAGAAATTTCACCCCTCCACTTT; CDR3 protein: CASRPGTEISPLHF
clone size: few; D gene: TRBD2; V gene: TRBV13; J gene: TRBJ2-5; CDR3 DNA: TGTGCCAGCAGCTCCGTAAGAGAGCGGGGGGAAGGAGAGACCCAGTACTTC; CDR3 protein: CASSSVRERGEGETQYF
clone size: NA; D gene: NA; V gene: TRBV9; J gene: TRBJ2-5; CDR3 DNA: TGTGCCAGCAGCGGGGGTACTGGGGGCATTCAAGAGACCCAGTACTTC; CDR3 protein: CASSGGTGGIQETQYF
clone size: NA; D gene: TRBD2; V gene: TRBV2; J gene: TRBJ2-6; CDR3 DNA: TGTGCCAGCAGTGAAGCGGGGGGGTTGGGCTCTGGGGCCAACGTCCTGACTTTC; CDR3 protein: CASSEAGGLGSGANVLTF
clone size: NA; D gene: TRBD1; V gene: TRBV9; J gene: TRBJ1-1; CDR3 DNA: TGTGCCAGCAGCGTAGGGGACAGGTTAGTATCGGGCACTGAAGCTTTCTTT; CDR3 protein: CASSVGDRLVSGTEAFF
clone size: NA; D gene: NA; V gene: TRBV25-1; J gene: TRBJ1-4; CDR3 DNA: TGTGCCAGCAGTGATGCCCACAGTGCAACTAATGAAAAACTGTTTTTT; CDR3 protein: CASSDAHSATNEKLFF
clone size: NA; D gene: NA; V gene: TRBV29-1; J gene: TRBJ2-7; CDR3 DNA: TGCAGCGTTGCCCGCGGGTACGGCCACGAGCAGTACTTC; CDR3 protein: CSVARGYGHEQYF
clone size: NA; D gene: NA; V gene: TRBV27; J gene: TRBJ2-7; CDR3 DNA: TGTGCCAGCAGTTTTAGCAGGGGCCACTACGAGCAGTACTTC; CDR3 protein: CASSFSRGHYEQYF
clone size: few; D gene: TRBD1; V gene: TRBV6-4; J gene: TRBJ2-3; CDR3 DNA: TGTGCCAGCAGTGGGGACAGTGGCACAGATACGCAGTATTTT; CDR3 protein: CASSGDSGTDTQYF
clone size: few; D gene: NA; V gene: TRBV7-9; J gene: TRBJ2-1; CDR3 DNA: TGTGCCAGCAGCTTAATCTCGGGGGGCCTTTACAATGAGCAGTTCTTC; CDR3 protein: CASSLISGGLYNEQFF
clone size: NA; D gene: NA; V gene: TRBV29-1; J gene: TRBJ2-1; CDR3 DNA: TGCAGCGTTGCAGGGAGGAATGAGCAGTTCTTC; CDR3 protein: CSVAGRNEQFF
clone size: NA; D gene: NA; V gene: TRBV12-5; J gene: TRBJ2-5; CDR3 DNA: TGTGCTAGTGGTTTGGTTACATCGGAGACCCAGTACTTC; CDR3 protein: CASGLVTSETQYF
clone size: NA; D gene: TRBD2; V gene: TRBV4-1; J gene: TRBJ2-3; CDR3 DNA: TGCGCCAGCAGCGGGACTAGCGGGGGGGCGAAAGATACGCAGTATTTT; CDR3 protein: CASSGTSGGAKDTQYF
clone size: few; D gene: NA; V gene: TRBV4-1; J gene: TRBJ1-4; CDR3 DNA: TGCGCCAGCAGCCCGGCGGTTGAAAAACTGTTTTTT; CDR3 protein: CASSPAVEKLFF
clone size: NA; D gene: NA; V gene: TRBV19; J gene: TRBJ1-3; CDR3 DNA: TGTGCCAGTAGTATGGGGCCGTGGAACACCATATATTTT; CDR3 protein: CASSMGPWNTIYF
clone size: once; D gene: NA; V gene: TRBV5-1; J gene: TRBJ2-7; CDR3 DNA: TGCGCCAGCAGCTTGGGGGCTAAAGATTACGAGCAGTACTTC; CDR3 protein: CASSLGAKDYEQYF
clone size: NA; D gene: TRBD1; V gene: TRBV29-1; J gene: TRBJ1-1; CDR3 DNA: TGCAGCGTTGTGGGACAGGGGGGGCTTGTGAACACTGAAGCTTTCTTT; CDR3 protein: CSVVGQGGLVNTEAFF
clone size: NA; D gene: TRBD2; V gene: TRBV10-3; J gene: TRBJ2-1; CDR3 DNA: TGTGCCATCAGTGAGTCGATCCCACTAGCGGGGCATCGGCAGTTCTTC; CDR3 protein: CAISESIPLAGHRQFF
clone size: NA; D gene: NA; V gene: TRBV27; J gene: TRBJ2-7; CDR3 DNA: TGTGCCAGCAGCCCGGGGGCGGGGGTTACTACCTACGAGCAGTACTTC; CDR3 protein: CASSPGAGVTTYEQYF
clone size: NA; D gene: NA; V gene: TRBV5-1; J gene: TRBJ2-3; CDR3 DNA: TGCGCCAGCAGCAGGACTAATCCCACAGATACGCAGTATTTT; CDR3 protein: CASSRTNPTDTQYF
clone size: NA; D gene: NA; V gene: TRBV7-8; J gene: TRBJ1-5; CDR3 DNA: TGTGCCAGCAATCTAGGGGGGGGCAATCAGCCCCAGCATTTT; CDR3 protein: CASNLGGGNQPQHF
clone size: NA; D gene: NA; V gene: TRBV5-6; J gene: TRBJ1-2; CDR3 DNA: TGTGCCAGCAGCACAGGACAGACCTATGGCTACACCTTC; CDR3 protein: CASSTGQTYGYTF
clone size: NA; D gene: NA; V gene: TRBV29-1; J gene: TRBJ1-4; CDR3 DNA: TGCAGCGTTGGGGGCCAGCTAGATGAAAAACTGTTTTTT; CDR3 protein: CSVGGQLDEKLFF
clone size: NA; D gene: TRBD1; V gene: TRBV5-1; J gene: TRBJ1-4; CDR3 DNA: TGCGCCAGCAGCTTGGGACAGGGCGGTGAAAAACTGTTTTTT; CDR3 protein: CASSLGQGGEKLFF
clone size: NA; D gene: TRBD1; V gene: TRBV2; J gene: TRBJ1-2; CDR3 DNA: TGTGCCAGCACCCCCGTGGGACAGGGGAGGGAAATCGGAGGCTACACCTTC; CDR3 protein: CASTPVGQGREIGGYTF
clone size: NA; D gene: TRBD2; V gene: TRBV7-9; J gene: TRBJ2-3; CDR3 DNA: TGTGCCAGCAGCTCTCAAAGGCGGCGGGGGGGCACAGATACGCAGTATTTT; CDR3 protein: CASSSQRRRGGTDTQYF
clone size: NA; D gene: TRBD1; V gene: TRBV19; J gene: TRBJ1-2; CDR3 DNA: TGTGCCAGTTTCGCCTGGACAGGGGGTCCGTATGGCTACACCTTC; CDR3 protein: CASFAWTGGPYGYTF
clone size: NA; D gene: TRBD2; V gene: TRBV6-5; J gene: TRBJ2-1; CDR3 DNA: TGTGCCAGCAGTTCCGGAGCGGGGAATGAGCAGTTCTTC; CDR3 protein: CASSSGAGNEQFF
clone size: NA; D gene: NA; V gene: TRBV18; J gene: TRBJ1-5; CDR3 DNA: TGTGCCAGCTCACCGTCGAGGAGCAATCAGCCCCAGCATTTT; CDR3 protein: CASSPSRSNQPQHF
clone size: once; D gene: TRBD1; V gene: TRBV13; J gene: TRBJ1-1; CDR3 DNA: TGTGCCAGCAGCTTGGGACAGGGGAGGACTGAAGCTTTCTTT; CDR3 protein: CASSLGQGRTEAFF
clone size: few; D gene: NA; V gene: TRBV9; J gene: TRBJ2-7; CDR3 DNA: TGTGCCAGCAGCGCCCGGGACAAATCCTACGAGCAGTACTTC; CDR3 protein: CASSARDKSYEQYF
clone size: NA; D gene: NA; V gene: TRBV21-1; J gene: TRBJ1-1; CDR3 DNA: TGTGCCACTACGACAGGGACCGGTGAAGCTTTCTTT; CDR3 protein: CATTTGTGEAFF
clone size: few; D gene: NA; V gene: TRBV7-8; J gene: TRBJ1-1; CDR3 DNA: TGTGCCAGCATCGAGGGTTGGGTTGACACTGAAGCTTTCTTT; CDR3 protein: CASIEGWVDTEAFF
clone size: NA; D gene: TRBD2; V gene: TRBV29-1; J gene: TRBJ2-7; CDR3 DNA: TGCAGCGTTGTTGGGGCTAGCGGGGGGGCCTACGAGCAGTACTTC; CDR3 protein: CSVVGASGGAYEQYF
clone size: few; D gene: NA; V gene: TRBV6-5; J gene: TRBJ2-7; CDR3 DNA: TGTGCCAGCAGTTCCCCCAGGGAACGCTACGAGCAGTACTTC; CDR3 protein: CASSSPRERYEQYF
clone size: NA; D gene: TRBD1; V gene: TRBV6-1; J gene: TRBJ1-2; CDR3 DNA: TGTGCCAGCAGTGAATTGGGGACAGGACTTCTGAGGGACTTTTATGGCTACACCTTC; CDR3 protein: CASSELGTGLLRDFYGYTF
clone size: NA; D gene: NA; V gene: TRBV14; J gene: TRBJ2-7; CDR3 DNA: TGTGCCAGCAGCTTAGACTTGACAGCCTACGAGCAGTACTTC; CDR3 protein: CASSLDLTAYEQYF